The present entry profiles one T cell receptor beta chain with its context. As originally analysed: Researchers report that nucleated cell counts were estimated from reference gene primer amplification. The data were produced by immunoSEQ multiplex PCR, yet TCRdb's version contains in-frame clones alone and is incomplete. The DNA was the basis for D and trimming; V, J and clone size are from that table. The sample includes about 180,000 clones, roughly 84% seen only once; the top ten take 10%. This CDR3 is 13 amino acids long. Germline CDR1 LNHDA, CDR2 SQIVND (reference sequence). J was trimmed by 8 bases and V by 7 bases; bases with no gene match: 8. The data derive from a study of blood T cell repertoires in COVID-19. The wider study: Researchers got acute and convalescent COVID-19 samples from the United States, Italy and Spain. From T cells, B-cell-depleted T cells, or PBMCs came the material, which was cDNA or gDNA.

The rearrangement uses TRBV19 and TRBJ1-2, with TRBD1 matching over 9 bases. Sequencing was done on a sample of peripheral blood. The clonotype was recovered from a woman aged 80 or older with active or convalescent COVID-19. The chain's CDR3 is CASTDRGKVGYTF. The DNA for the CDR3 is TGTGCCAGTACGGACAGGGGAAAGGTGGGCTACACCTTC.